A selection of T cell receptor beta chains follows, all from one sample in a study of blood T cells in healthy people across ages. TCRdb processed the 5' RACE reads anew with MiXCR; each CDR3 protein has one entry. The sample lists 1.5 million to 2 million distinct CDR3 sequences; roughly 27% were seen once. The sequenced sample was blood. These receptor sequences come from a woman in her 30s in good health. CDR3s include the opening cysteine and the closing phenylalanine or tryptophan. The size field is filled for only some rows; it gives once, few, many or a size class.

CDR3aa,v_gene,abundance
CATLWGARKSTNTGELFF,TRBV24-1,-
CASSQERAGPIYSTDTQYF,TRBV3-1,-
CASSPSGGASEQYF,TRBV28,-
CSARAPRGRERSSYNEQFF,TRBV20-1,-
CASSFFGQMNTEAFF,TRBV12-3/TRBV12-4,few
CASSLETSGRDEQFF,TRBV12-3/TRBV12-4,few
CASSFNPLAGVSLRDTQYF,TRBV7-2,-
CASRARGQRYEQYF,TRBV6-1,-
CSVQGPTGGYTF,TRBV29-1,many
CASSHQRRAEQYF,TRBV3-1,few
CASSTPGGGRQETQYF,TRBV19,few
CASSVRLGLSYEQFF,TRBV3-1,-
CASSSHTSGKYEQYF,TRBV6-5,many
CASSPIQGRGETQYF,TRBV18,-
CASGQDWGKGSYEQYF,TRBV4-1,-
CASSSLGTMTGGRETQYF,TRBV7-9,many
CASSSAGQSYGYTF,TRBV6-2/TRBV6-3,-
CASSHHGGYEQYF,TRBV7-9,once
CASGGFNEQFF,TRBV6-2/TRBV6-3,many
CASTTGALNTEAFF,TRBV12-3/TRBV12-4,few
CASSLDGRAANTEAFF,TRBV5-1,-
CASSRPGGNSPLHF,TRBV10-2,few
CAWSAGTGYYEQYF,TRBV30,-
CASSLGTGSIYEQYF,TRBV11-3,-
CASSLGDGYDGYTF,TRBV5-1,many
CASSIGPANEQFF,TRBV19,few
CAIADRVMSTQYF,TRBV27,-
CASSSPGQVTYEQYF,TRBV12-3/TRBV12-4,-
CASSFRGGVSYEQYF,TRBV27,-
CSAWRGRVHEQYF,TRBV20-1,many
CASSPETGVLYGYTF,TRBV6-5,few
CASRSSSYGYTF,TRBV5-1,many
CASSLWAPRGAYNEQFF,TRBV5-1,few
CASSLNGENTIYF,TRBV27,-
CASSEGLARGRIQYF,TRBV6-1,-
CASSPPLVGQGAFF,TRBV18,once
CASSFMVAYEQYF,TRBV12-3/TRBV12-4,many
CSARPLGGAGANVLTF,TRBV20-1,few
CASKDGPGGSEQYF,TRBV12-3/TRBV12-4,-
CASSPSTGGQPQHF,TRBV7-6,-
CASSARGTGQGSNSPLHF,TRBV6-1,-
CASSLSADMQYF,TRBV12-3/TRBV12-4,few
CAHTTGGSYGYTF,TRBV30,few
CASSTRGRTTEAFF,TRBV6-2/TRBV6-3,-
CASSLDPVNDYTF,TRBV5-1,-
CASGKGHPGDEQFF,TRBV12-5,-
CATIMDGYEQYF,TRBV24-1,-
CAGSQGLSGTDTQYF,TRBV4-1,once
CASLAGDSDNEQFF,TRBV12-3/TRBV12-4,few
CASAGPGTGLSGGELFF,TRBV12-3/TRBV12-4,few
CASMGSTYEQYF,TRBV6-1,many
CASKLSGGSYEQYF,TRBV12-3/TRBV12-4,-
CSARRQGTEAFF,TRBV20-1,few